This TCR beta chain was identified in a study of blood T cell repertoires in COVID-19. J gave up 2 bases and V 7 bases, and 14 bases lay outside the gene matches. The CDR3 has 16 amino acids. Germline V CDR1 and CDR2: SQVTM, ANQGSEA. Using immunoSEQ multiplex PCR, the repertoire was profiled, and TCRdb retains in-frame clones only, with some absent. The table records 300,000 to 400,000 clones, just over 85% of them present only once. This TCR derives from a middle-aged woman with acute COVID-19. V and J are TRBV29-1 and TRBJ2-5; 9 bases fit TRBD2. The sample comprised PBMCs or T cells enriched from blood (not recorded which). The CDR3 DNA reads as TGCAGCGGTCCTGAGGTTAGTCTAGCGGGACAAGAGACCCAGTACTTC. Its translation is CSGPEVSLAGQETQYF.